This entry lists 3 T cell receptor beta chains sequenced from one sample in a study of T cell repertoires in cytomegalovirus infection. Each CDR3 protein gets one entry after TCRdb re-called the reads with MiXCR. The table includes about 130,000 distinct CDR3 sequences, roughly 9% detected once. Input material: PBMCs. The receptor source for this set is a human donor in good health (CMV status not recorded). Some clones in this sample may be carry-over from other donors' samples.

Regarding this clonotype: Since a much larger clone is just one base distant, this may be a read error. V is TRBV5-6 and J is TRBJ2-2; the D gene is possibly TRBD1 (6 bases). This CDR3 is built from 13 residues. Germline V lookup: CDR1 SGHDT, CDR2 YYEEEE. Written as DNA, the CDR3 is TGTGCCAGCAGTCAGGGGTCCACCGGGGTGCTGTTTTTT. Amino acid sequence: CASSQGSTGVLFF.

This clonotype was seen at least ten times. This chain joins TRBV12-3 or TRBV12-4 and TRBJ1-1; TRBD1 aligns across 10 bases. J was trimmed by 3 bases and V by 8 bases; bases with no gene match: 12. The CDR3 is made up of 16 amino acids. The CDR3, as DNA: TGTGCCAGCCGAACGAACCCCGGGACAGGGGACACTGAAGCTTTCTTT. Amino acids: CASRTNPGTGDTEAFF.

This clonotype has a handful of counts. This chain joins TRBV5-1 and TRBJ2-7; 12 nucleotides line up with TRBD1. V shed 3 bases, J shed 2 bases, and the junction held 9 bases outside the gene matches. CDR1 is SGHRS and CDR2 is YFSETQ in the germline V gene. This CDR3 spans 17 amino acids. This chain's CDR3 is CASSSAPGQGAPYEQYF. CDR3 nucleotides: TGCGCCAGCAGCTCGGCCCCGGGACAGGGGGCCCCCTACGAGCAGTACTTC.